The sequence of this T cell receptor beta chain was determined in a study of cytomegalovirus exposure and HLA in healthy donors. Study-wide context: Earlier sequencing of some 170 million T cells yielded fewer than 140 million unique TCR beta sequences.

With 60 Vbeta and 13 Jbeta primers, the PCR was carried out. Clones were read by immunoSEQ multiplex PCR, and TCRdb kept only the in-frame ones, dropping some. The table shows 120,000 to 150,000 clones, with approximately 81% occurring only once. After removal of 6 bases from V and 1 base from J, the junction contained 15 bases not matched to a gene. The V gene's germline CDR1 is MDHEN and CDR2 SYDVKM. This CDR3 comprises 18 residues. The receptor comes from a woman between 40 and 50 years old in good health and CMV-seropositive. This rearrangement joins TRBV28 to TRBJ2-5; 9 nucleotides agree with TRBD1. Specimen: PBMCs. CDR3 residues: CASRPTGGGRATQETQYF. Written as DNA, the CDR3 is TGTGCCAGCAGACCTACAGGGGGCGGGCGGGCCACCCAAGAGACCCAGTACTTC.